One and the same sample provided the 20 T cell receptor beta chains below, sequenced in a study of cytomegalovirus exposure and HLA in healthy donors. Both 60 Vbeta primers and 13 Jbeta primers went into the PCR. The method was immunoSEQ multiplex PCR; TCRdb's version includes in-frame clones alone and lacks a portion of them. Here the sample spans around 70,000 clones, just over 70% being singletons. Sequences were obtained from PBMCs. These receptors were obtained from a man aged 55 to 69 in good health and CMV-seropositive.

The gene calls are TRBV9 and TRBJ2-7, with a weak D call TRBD2 (6 bases). Germline assignment: CDR1 SGDLS and CDR2 YYNGEE. Trimming stripped 8 bases from V and 3 bases from J, with 15 bases between. This CDR3 comprises 13 residues. The CDR3 here is CAREGAGSYEQYF. For the CDR3, the DNA is TGTGCCAGGGAGGGAGCGGGCAGCTACGAGCAGTACTTC.

The rearrangement links TRBV7-3 to TRBJ1-2; a weak D match, TRBD1 (5 bases). CDR3 size: 14 residues. V was cut by 5 bases and J by 1 base, with 11 bases left in between. Germline lookup yields CDR1 SGHTA and CDR2 FQGTGA. The CDR3 spells CASSGRGGNYGYTF. In DNA form, the CDR3 reads TGTGCCAGCAGCGGCCGCGGGGGTAACTATGGCTACACCTTC.

The chain carries TRBV7-2 and TRBJ1-3; 7 bases match TRBD1. The ends lost 6 bases at V and 0 bases at J; junction bases unmatched: 2. The CDR3 extends over 14 amino acids. Germline loops: CDR1 SGHTA, CDR2 FQGNSA. CDR3 protein: CASRTGSSGNTIYF. DNA for the CDR3: TGTGCCAGCAGGACAGGGTCCTCTGGAAACACCATATATTTT.

The chain joins TRBV6-1 to TRBJ2-7; D is perhaps TRBD2 (7 bases). From germline, CDR1 is MNHNS and CDR2 SASEGT. Trimming took off 5 bases at V and 5 bases at J, with 13 bases between the two ends. The CDR3 runs to 13 residues. The CDR3 protein is CASSWGGRDEQYF. The CDR3 DNA is TGTGCCAGCAGTTGGGGGGGGCGGGACGAGCAGTACTTC.

This clone was seen a few times. The chain carries TRBV11-2 and TRBJ2-1; D might be TRBD1 (5 bases). The V gene's germline CDR1 is SGHAT and CDR2 FQNNGV. The CDR3 extends over 13 amino acids. Trimming cost V 1 base and J 6 bases, with 7 bases left between them. The CDR3 reads CASSLGQGNEQFF. The DNA of the CDR3 is TGTGCCAGCAGCTTAGGGCAGGGCAATGAGCAGTTCTTC.

This clone has a single count. The V call is TRBV5-1, the J call TRBJ1-1; possibly TRBD1 for D (5 bases). V lost 6 bases, J lost 0 bases, and 15 bases lay in between. There are 15 residues in the CDR3. Germline values: CDR1 SGHRS, CDR2 YFSETQ. The CDR3 region has the DNA TGCGCCAGCACCCCGGACACCGCGTTGAACACTGAAGCTTTCTTT. As protein: CASTPDTALNTEAFF.

This clone was detected a few times. The gene calls are TRBV19 and TRBJ2-3; tentatively, D is TRBD2 (7 bases). Germline CDR1 is LNHDA and CDR2 is SQIVND (reference sequence). The CDR3 has 17 amino acids. V was pared by 3 bases and J by 0 bases, with 16 bases between. CDR3 sequence reads: CASSIRRGGPSTDTQYF. In DNA form, the CDR3 reads TGTGCCAGTAGTATCCGAAGGGGGGGGCCTAGCACAGATACGCAGTATTTT.

A remark on this clone: This sample includes further DNA sequences coding for the same CDR3. The chain is built from TRBV18 and TRBJ2-3; D unclear. Per germline, CDR1 KGHSH and CDR2 LQKENI. Trimming removed 3 bases from V and 0 bases from J, with 4 bases in between. The CDR3 consists of 13 residues. The CDR3 loop is CASSPPSTDTQYF. The CDR3 nucleotides are TGTGCCAGCTCACCCCCTAGCACAGATACGCAGTATTTT.

In DNA, the CDR3 is TGTGCCAGCAGCTTAGCGATCGGGTTGATCACTGAAGCTTTCTTT. The encoded protein is CASSLAIGLITEAFF. The chain joins TRBV7-8 to TRBJ1-1; no reliable D call. The germline V and J ends were trimmed by 0 bases and 4 bases, with 12 bases remaining between them. Germline V CDR1 and CDR2: SGHVS, FQNEAQ. This CDR3 has 15 amino acids.

This clone was observed a handful of times. CDR3 sequence: CASSPGGYTDTQYF. CDR3 DNA: TGCGCCAGCAGCCCAGGCGGGTACACAGATACGCAGTATTTT. V is TRBV4-1 and J is TRBJ2-3, with D tentatively TRBD2 (5 bases). V lost 4 bases and J lost 2, with 10 bases in between. Germline V gene lookup returns CDR1 MGHRA and CDR2 YSYEKL. The CDR3 length is 14 residues.

This clone was counted a few times. The V and J genes are TRBV27 and TRBJ1-4, with TRBD1 identical over 7 bases. This CDR3 contains 15 residues. V trimming: 6 bases; J trimming: 0 bases; junction bases outside the gene matches: 4. Germline V gene lookup returns CDR1 MNHEY and CDR2 SMNVEV (reference sequence). DNA of the CDR3: TGTGCCAGCAGGGGACAGATTGCAACTAATGAAAAACTGTTTTTT. It specifies CASRGQIATNEKLFF.

As DNA, the CDR3 is TGTGCCAGCAGCTGGCAGGGTCGGAATGAGCAGTTCTTC. It encodes CASSWQGRNEQFF. This chain joins TRBV5-6 and TRBJ2-1; possible D gene TRBD1, 5 bases. This CDR3 is 13 amino acids long. V lost 3 bases to trimming and J lost 7 bases, with 11 bases between them. Germline V gene data show CDR1 as SGHDT and CDR2 as YYEEEE.

This clone was seen a few times. J is TRBJ2-7 and V is TRBV10-3, with 10 bases identical to TRBD1. Unmatched junction bases numbered 14, after V lost 6 bases and J lost 3 bases. Germline V gene lookup returns CDR1 ENHRY and CDR2 SYGVKD. The CDR3 runs to 17 residues. This CDR3 is CAIRETNRDRGLYEQYF. As DNA, the CDR3 is TGTGCCATCAGAGAGACCAACCGGGACAGGGGTCTCTACGAGCAGTACTTC.

This sequence joins TRBV5-4 and TRBJ2-1; 8 bases are shared with TRBD2. CDR3 length equals 15 residues. Germline assignment: CDR1 SGHNT and CDR2 YYREEE (reference sequence). Losses at the gene ends were 4 bases for V and 6 bases for J; bases not matched to a gene: 9. As DNA, the CDR3 is TGTGCCAGCAGCCCAAGCGGGGGCCTCCCCAATGAGCAGTTCTTC. This translates into CASSPSGGLPNEQFF.

In nucleotides, the CDR3 is TGCGCCAGCAGCCGGGACCTAGCGGACCTTGAAGGTGAGCAGTTCTTC. Its protein product is CASSRDLADLEGEQFF. V usage is TRBV4-3 and J usage is TRBJ2-1; TRBD2 agrees at 7 bases. The J segment lost 9 bases and the V segment lost 4 bases, leaving 15 bases of the junction unmatched. CDR1 and CDR2 (germline): LGHNA, YSLEER. The CDR3 spans 16 residues.

The chain is built from TRBV29-1 and TRBJ2-7; TRBD2 matches 9 bases. Per germline, CDR1 SQVTM and CDR2 ANQGSEA. Trimming at V came to 0 bases and at J to 3 bases, leaving 6 bases not matched to a gene. This CDR3 has 15 amino acids. The CDR3 nucleotides are TGCAGCGTTGAAGATCTGCGGGAGGGGTACTACGAGCAGTACTTC. Amino acids: CSVEDLREGYYEQYF.

This clone has a single count. The chain carries TRBV27 and TRBJ2-2; weak D call: TRBD2 (5 bases). The CDR3 is 16 residues long. Trimming stripped 1 base from V and 3 bases from J, with 12 bases between. Looked up from germline, CDR1 is MNHEY and CDR2 is SMNVEV (reference sequence). The CDR3 sequence: CASSLWAPGDTGELFF. CDR3 nucleotide sequence: TGTGCCAGCAGTTTATGGGCCCCCGGGGACACCGGGGAGCTGTTTTTT.

This chain connects TRBV9 to TRBJ1-1; 7 bases map to TRBD1. The CDR3 runs 15 residues. Germline trimming cut 2 bases from V and 4 bases from J; bases unmatched to any gene: 8. Germline CDR1 reads SGDLS; CDR2 reads YYNGEE. The CDR3 DNA sequence: TGTGCCAGCAGCGTTAGCAGACAGGGTTTCACTGAAGCTTTCTTT. Residues: CASSVSRQGFTEAFF.

This CDR3 is CAWGFPGQGRGPGANVLTF. The CDR3, as DNA: TGTGCCTGGGGGTTCCCGGGACAGGGGAGGGGACCTGGGGCCAACGTCCTGACTTTC. The chain has TRBV30 and TRBJ2-6; 10 bases agree with TRBD1. The CDR3 extends over 19 amino acids. V lost 5 bases and J lost 2; bases outside the gene matches: 15. CDR1 GTSNPN and CDR2 SVGIG come from the germline V gene (reference sequence).

The V gene is TRBV10-3, the J gene TRBJ1-6, with a weak D call TRBD1 (5 bases). CDR1 ENHRY and CDR2 SYGVKD come from the germline V gene. Trimming stripped 7 bases from V and 10 bases from J, with 17 bases between. This CDR3 region has 14 residues. CDR3 amino acids: CAIMAGGLSSPLHF. The CDR3 nucleotides read TGTGCCATCATGGCCGGGGGGTTATCGTCACCCCTCCACTTT.